The 32 T cell receptor beta chains below come from one sample, sequenced in a study of CD8+CD57+ T cells in acquired aplastic anemia (dated by TCRdb to 2016 to 2019). Sequencing relied on an Illumina HiSeq 2000. Genomic DNA served as template for TCR beta VDJ combination and CDR3 sequence profiling. TCRdb reran the public reads through fastp at Q25 and MiXCR, keeping productive beta chains. Entries are consolidated by CDR3 protein sequence, retaining the most common genes and DNA. This sample lists about 160,000 distinct CDR3 sequences; around 48% were detected once. About 2.8% of the sample is held by the ten biggest clonotypes. Patients chosen for sequencing had shown expansion of CD8+CD57+ cells by flow cytometry. The specimen was sorted CD4+, CD8+, or CD8+CD57+ T cells (not recorded which) from PBMCs. Receptor source: a human donor with aplastic anemia.

This chain links TRBV20-1 with TRBJ2-1; 11 positions match TRBD2. The length of the CDR3 is 15 residues. Germline V lookup: CDR1 DFQATT, CDR2 SNEGSKA (reference sequence). With V trimmed by 8 bases and J by 1 base, 7 bases remained unmatched. CDR3 nucleotide sequence: TGCAGTCACACTAGCGGGGGACTGTCCTACAATGAGCAGTTCTTC. Protein: CSHTSGGLSYNEQFF.

This chain connects TRBV7-8 to TRBJ1-1; D uncertain. This CDR3 region has 12 residues. The ends were cut back, 8 bases at V and 6 bases at J, with 13 bases in the middle. CDR1 and CDR2 (germline): SGHVS, FQNEAQ. The CDR3 bases are TGTGCCAGCTTACCGGGAGGAGCTGAAGCTTTCTTT. Protein: CASLPGGAEAFF.

This clonotype was detected only once. The rearrangement joins TRBV5-1 to TRBJ1-1, with D uncertain. Germline V lookup: CDR1 SGHRS, CDR2 YFSETQ. The length of the CDR3 is 13 residues. V was shortened by 10 bases and J by 2 bases, with 15 bases between the two germline ends. CDR3 sequence: CAGSLRVNTEAFF. In DNA, the CDR3 is TGCGCCGGTAGCTTGAGGGTTAACACTGAAGCTTTCTTT.

This clonotype was observed many times. The gene calls are TRBV29-1 and TRBJ2-2; TRBD2 might be the D (5 bases). Germline CDR1 reads SQVTM; CDR2 reads ANQGSEA. The CDR3 consists of 12 residues. Trimming stripped 5 bases from V and 6 bases from J, with 10 bases between. CDR3 coding DNA: TGCAGCGTTAAGGAGGTTTCCGGGGAGCTGTTTTTT. Its translation: CSVKEVSGELFF.

V and J are TRBV24-1 and TRBJ2-2, with TRBD1 matching 7 bases. The CDR3 spans 14 residues. Germline loops: CDR1 KGHDR, CDR2 SFDVKD. J was trimmed by 0 bases and V by 10 bases; bases with no gene match: 4. The CDR3 protein is CATNDRANTGELFF. CDR3 nucleotide sequence: TGTGCCACTAACGACAGGGCGAACACCGGGGAGCTGTTTTTT.

Ten or more counts support this clonotype. This chain joins TRBV2 and TRBJ2-7, with 8 bases fitting TRBD2. The V gene end was trimmed by 6 bases and the J gene end by 5 bases; junction bases not matched to a gene: 12. Germline values: CDR1 SNHLY, CDR2 FYNNEI. The CDR3 length is 15 residues. The CDR3 loop is CASSPRAGVSHEQYF. CDR3 in DNA: TGTGCCAGCAGCCCCAGAGCGGGAGTTTCGCACGAGCAGTACTTC.

This rearrangement joins TRBV29-1 to TRBJ1-5; TRBD1 might be the D (5 bases). The CDR3 has 11 residues. V was clipped by 4 bases and J by 8 bases, with 9 bases between them. Germline-derived CDR1 and CDR2 are SQVTM and ANQGSEA. The CDR3 DNA sequence: TGCAGCGTTGGGACGGGGGAGCCCCAGCATTTT. Translation: CSVGTGEPQHF. The full variable domain, rest sourced from reference TRBV29-1 and TRBJ1-5, is SAVISQKPSRDICQRGTSLTIQCQVDSQVTMMFWYRQQPGQSLTLIATANQGSEATYESGFVIDKFPISRPNLTFSTLTVSNMSPEDSSIYLCSVGTGEPQHFGDGTRLSIL.

This rearrangement joins TRBV5-1 to TRBJ2-7, with 11 bases aligning to TRBD2. The CDR3 consists of 15 residues. V shed 2 bases and J 2 bases; nucleotides not matched to a gene: 3. The germline V gene encodes CDR1 SGHRS and CDR2 YFSETQ. CDR3 DNA: TGCGCCAGCAGCTTCGGGACTAGCGGTGCCTACGAGCAGTACTTC. Protein sequence: CASSFGTSGAYEQYF.

This clonotype has a count of ten or more. The chain employs TRBV7-7 and TRBJ2-1; D is tentatively TRBD1 or TRBD2 (5 bases each). Trimming stripped 5 bases from V and 7 bases from J, with 18 bases between. Germline loops: CDR1 SSHAT, CDR2 FNYEAQ (reference sequence). CDR3 length equals 15 residues. The CDR3 loop is CASSMNSVGANEQFF. CDR3 sequence (DNA): TGTGCCAGCAGCATGAATAGCGTAGGGGCGAATGAGCAGTTCTTC.

This clonotype was observed a handful of times. The V and J genes are TRBV28 and TRBJ2-1; D ambiguous. V was cut by 6 bases and J by 8 bases, with 5 bases left in between. CDR3 length: 10 amino acids. The germline CDR1 and CDR2 sequences are MDHEN and SYDVKM. CDR3 sequence reads: CASRRDEQFF. CDR3 nucleotides: TGTGCCAGCAGAAGAGATGAGCAGTTCTTC.

The chain carries TRBV2 and TRBJ1-1; 9 nucleotides line up with TRBD1. V lost 6 bases, J lost 3 bases, and 2 bases stayed unmatched. This CDR3 has 13 amino acids. Per the germline V gene, CDR1 is SNHLY and CDR2 is FYNNEI. The CDR3 DNA is TGTGCCAGCAGGGGGGACAGGGACACTGAAGCTTTCTTT. This translates into CASRGDRDTEAFF.

This clonotype was seen a few times. The V and J genes are TRBV7-6 and TRBJ1-2; D perhaps matches TRBD1 (5 bases). The V end was cut by 0 bases, the J end by 3 bases, with 8 bases between. Germline CDR1 is SGHVS and CDR2 is FNYEAQ. This CDR3 is built from 14 residues. Here the CDR3 DNA reads TGTGCCAGCAGCTTAGCCGGGACGGACTATGGCTACACCTTC. Amino acid sequence: CASSLAGTDYGYTF.

In its sample, this clonotype was seen a few times. The chain joins TRBV4-2 to TRBJ2-2; D remains ambiguous. This CDR3 comprises 13 residues. The V gene's germline CDR1 is LGHNA and CDR2 YNFKEQ. With 0 bases removed from V and 8 bases from J, the gap between germline ends came to 7 bases. CDR3 loop: CASSQESLGELFF. The DNA for the CDR3 is TGTGCCAGCAGCCAAGAATCCTTGGGGGAGCTGTTTTTT.

A note on this clonotype: One base away lies a much larger clone, so this may be a sequencing read error. The rearrangement joins TRBV7-3 to TRBJ2-1; D perhaps matches TRBD2 (7 bases). CDR1 is SGHTA and CDR2 is FQGTGA in the germline V gene. Deletions cut 5 bases from V and 2 bases from J, with 13 bases between. CDR3 size: 15 residues. The CDR3 coding sequence is TGTGCCAGCAGCGACGGGGGGCTTCCCTACAATGAGCAGTTCTTC. It encodes CASSDGGLPYNEQFF.

This clonotype was seen more than once but under ten times. This may arise from a read error, as a much more abundant clone is one base away. J is TRBJ1-2 and V is TRBV12-5; D ambiguous. This CDR3 comprises 13 residues. Germline V gives CDR1 LGHNT, CDR2 FRNRAP. CDR3 region: CASGLATNYGNTF. The CDR3 DNA reads TGTGCTAGTGGTTTGGCCACCAACTATGGCAACACCTTC.

Points on this clonotype: One end of the junction does not line up with germline, which may come from a read error. The chain combines TRBV4-2 with TRBJ1-2, with D maybe TRBD1 (6 bases). This CDR3 region has 18 residues. Germline assignment: CDR1 LGHNA and CDR2 YNFKEQ. The CDR3 spells CASTQSYRKGGDVGGYTF. CDR3 sequence (DNA): TGTGCCAGCACCCAATCCTATAGAAAAGGGGGGGATGTAGGCGGCTACACCTTC.

This chain uses TRBV20-1 with TRBJ2-7; 7 nucleotides agree with TRBD1. Losses at the gene ends were 6 bases for V and 1 base for J; bases not matched to a gene: 12. Germline V gives CDR1 DFQATT, CDR2 SNEGSKA (reference sequence). This CDR3 contains 15 residues. The CDR3 sequence is CSAPYAGRGSYEQYF. CDR3 bases: TGCAGTGCGCCCTACGCAGGCAGGGGGTCCTACGAGCAGTACTTC.

This clonotype was recorded at least ten times. This rearrangement joins TRBV20-1 to TRBJ1-2, with TRBD1 identical over 9 bases. V shed 5 bases, J shed 6 bases, and the junction held 13 bases outside the gene matches. CDR1 is DFQATT and CDR2 is SNEGSKA in the germline V gene (reference sequence). CDR3 length: 15 residues. CDR3: CSAGDRAGTGHGYTF. The CDR3, as DNA: TGCAGTGCTGGGGACCGGGCCGGGACAGGGCATGGCTACACCTTC.

The sample holds many counts of this clonotype. The gene calls are TRBV19 and TRBJ2-7, with a tentative D call TRBD2 (5 bases). The germline gives CDR1 LNHDA, CDR2 SQIVND (reference sequence). The CDR3 is made up of 12 amino acids. V lost 5 bases and J 3 bases, leaving 8 bases between the germline ends. The CDR3 nucleotides are TGTGCCAGTAGTTCCGGGGACTACGAGCAGTACTTC. Encoded protein: CASSSGDYEQYF.

A remark on this clonotype: A clone one base away is much larger, so this may be a read error. DNA of the CDR3: TGCAGTGTTTATTTCGGGGCGGACTCCTACGAGCAGTACTTC. As protein: CSVYFGADSYEQYF. V gene TRBV20-1 combines with J gene TRBJ2-7; D could derive from TRBD1 or TRBD2 (5 bases each). Germline CDR1 DFQATT, CDR2 SNEGSKA (reference sequence). The V end lost 7 bases, the J end lost 0 bases, and 16 bases lay between the germline ends. There are 14 residues in the CDR3.

In nucleotides, the CDR3 is TGTGCCAGCAGTGATTGGGTCGGAACCTACGAGCAGTACTTC. Translation: CASSDWVGTYEQYF. The chain joins TRBV2 to TRBJ2-7; D is unresolved. Looked up from germline, CDR1 is SNHLY and CDR2 is FYNNEI. CDR3 length: 14 amino acids. V gave up 3 bases and J gave up 2 bases, with 11 bases separating them.

This clonotype came up many times. Since a much larger clone is just one base distant, this may be a read error. The chain uses TRBV20-1 and TRBJ2-1; weak D call: TRBD2 (5 bases). The CDR3 contains 12 residues. Per the germline V gene, CDR1 is DFQATT and CDR2 is SNEGSKA (reference sequence). The CDR3 loop is CSAREGETGLLF. CDR3 bases: TGCAGTGCTAGAGAGGGAGAGACTGGGTTACTCTTC.

The chain has TRBV27 and TRBJ2-5, with D perhaps matching TRBD2 (6 bases). The germline V gene has CDR1 MNHEY and CDR2 SMNVEV (reference sequence). The CDR3 spans 13 residues. V lost 5 bases to trimming and J lost 4 bases, with 11 bases between them. This CDR3 reads CASSLAGRETQYF. The DNA for the CDR3 is TGTGCCAGCAGTCTCGCGGGGAGAGAGACCCAGTACTTC.

As concerns this clonotype: This clone may be a read error of a much larger clone one base away. The chain joins TRBV18 to TRBJ2-7; D gene uncertain. The CDR3 length is 14 residues. Germline assignment: CDR1 KGHSH and CDR2 LQKENI. The CDR3 region has the DNA TGTGCCAGCTCACCCGGCGGCGGACCCTACGGGCAGTACTTC. Amino acid sequence: CASSPGGGPYGQYF.

This clonotype occurred many times. The chain carries TRBV15 and TRBJ2-6; the D is unclear. The CDR3 totals 15 residues. Germline values: CDR1 LNHNV, CDR2 YYDKDF (reference sequence). The germline V and J ends were trimmed by 0 bases and 2 bases, with 5 bases remaining between them. Here the CDR3 DNA reads TGTGCCACCAGCAGAGATGTGGCTGGGGCCAACGTCCTGACTTTC. Protein: CATSRDVAGANVLTF.

This clonotype was recorded many times. The chain couples TRBV7-2 to TRBJ1-4; D is unclear. V was cut by 5 bases and J by 2 bases, with 21 bases left in between. This CDR3 region has 18 residues. CDR1 is SGHTA and CDR2 is FQGNSA in the germline V gene. CDR3 in DNA: TGTGCCAGCAGCCGCTGGGCTGGAGGGTCTAGCACTAATGAAAAACTGTTTTTT. It specifies CASSRWAGGSSTNEKLFF.

The V gene is TRBV24-1, the J gene TRBJ2-2; maybe TRBD1 (6 bases). Trimming removed 0 bases at V and 8 bases at J, with 9 bases between. The CDR3 loop spans 14 amino acids. CDR1 is KGHDR and CDR2 is SFDVKD in the germline V gene. The CDR3 nucleotides read TGTGCCACCAGTGATTTGACAGGGTCGGGGGAGCTGTTTTTT. This sequence encodes CATSDLTGSGELFF.

This sequence joins TRBV12-3 or TRBV12-4 and TRBJ1-1, with TRBD1 matching 7 bases. The J segment lost 7 bases and the V segment lost 8 bases, leaving 10 bases of the junction unmatched. The CDR3 runs 13 residues. CDR3 region: CASGPTGTVEAFF. CDR3 DNA: TGTGCCAGCGGTCCGACTGGGACAGTTGAAGCTTTCTTT.

This clonotype occurred many times. The rearrangement uses TRBV4-2 and TRBJ2-7, with 10 bases identical to TRBD1. Germline V gene data show CDR1 as LGHNA and CDR2 as YNFKEQ. After removal of 1 base from V and 4 bases from J, the junction contained 4 bases not matched to a gene. CDR3 size: 15 residues. The DNA of the CDR3 is TGTGCCAGCAGCCAAGCGAGACAGGGGGCGTACGAGCAGTACTTC. Translated, it gives CASSQARQGAYEQYF.

This clonotype appeared a single time. A much larger clone lies a single base off, so this may be a read error. The chain joins TRBV7-2 to TRBJ2-1; 7 bases line up with TRBD2. V shed 5 bases and J 11 bases; nucleotides not matched to a gene: 9. CDR3 size: 13 residues. Germline CDR1 reads SGHTA; CDR2 reads FQGNSA. CDR3: CASSRGTISKQFF. As DNA, the CDR3 is TGTGCCAGCAGCCGCGGGACTATTAGTAAGCAGTTCTTC.

There are a few counts of this clonotype. The V gene is TRBV24-1, the J gene TRBJ1-5; tentative D call: TRBD1 (5 bases). There are 14 residues in the CDR3. The V end lost 7 bases, the J end lost 2 bases, and 11 bases lay between the germline ends. The V gene's germline CDR1 is KGHDR and CDR2 SFDVKD. The DNA for the CDR3 is TGTGCCACCAGCGAGTCGGGGGGCAATCAGCCCCAGCATTTT. This sequence encodes CATSESGGNQPQHF.

The genes are TRBV5-1 and TRBJ1-6; D is unresolved. CDR1 is SGHRS, CDR2 YFSETQ, per germline. CDR3 length equals 14 residues. V was cut by 0 bases and J by 6 bases, with 7 bases left in between. CDR3 DNA: TGCGCCAGCAGCTTGGATGGGAGTAATTCACCCCTCCACTTT. Translation gives CASSLDGSNSPLHF.